This T cell receptor (beta chain) was observed in a study of blood T cell repertoires in COVID-19. Study-level information: T cells, B-cell-depleted T cells, or PBMCs supplied cDNA or gDNA.

The CDR3 has 15 residues. Trimming took 4 bases from V and 0 from J; bases not matched to a gene: 2. Germline-derived CDR1 and CDR2 are SGHRS and YFSETQ. Repertoires were generated with immunoSEQ multiplex PCR, while TCRdb's copy carries only in-frame clones and drops some. The repertoire holds approximately 170,000 clones, with approximately 81% as singletons. The chain employs TRBV5-1 and TRBJ2-1; TRBD2 matches 9 bases. This clonotype originated in a woman between 50 and 59 years old who had recovered from COVID-19. Source material: PBMCs or T cells enriched from blood (not recorded which). The CDR3 region has the DNA TGCGCCAGCAGCGGTAGCGGGAGCTCCTACAATGAGCAGTTCTTC. Its protein is CASSGSGSSYNEQFF.